This T cell receptor (beta chain) was captured in a study of molecular identifiers for immune sequencing clone quantification. This clonotype was counted ten times or more. The CDR3 has 15 residues. The V and J ends lost 0 bases and 4 bases respectively, with 13 bases between them. Germline V gene sequence: CDR1 SGDLS, CDR2 YYNGEE. TCRdb reprocessed the PCR reads via MiXCR and lists one record per CDR3 protein. The table includes over 600,000 distinct CDR3 sequences, just under 20% detected once. The chain joins TRBV9 to TRBJ2-5; D might be TRBD1 (5 bases). The material sequenced was naive CD8+ T cells from blood, with Jurkat cell RNA spiked in. Subset indicated: FACS-sorted CD8+CD4-CCR7+CD45RA+ naive T cells. The sequence came from a human donor in good health. Some libraries in this study had Jurkat cell RNA spiked in. For the CDR3, the DNA is TGTGCCAGCAGCGTAGAAGGGGTTGACGGAGAGACCCAGTACTTC. This translates into CASSVEGVDGETQYF.